A selection of T cell receptor beta chains follows, all from one sample in a study of blood T cell repertoires in COVID-19. Clones were read by immunoSEQ multiplex PCR, and TCRdb kept only the in-frame ones, dropping some. Counted here are 450,000 or so clones, less than 95% occurring once; the ten biggest clones make up roughly 0.66%. The sample was PBMCs or T cells enriched from blood (not recorded which). The origin of the receptors is a man aged 18-30 years who had recovered from COVID-19. Both conserved end residues are part of each CDR3. D genes are given only for firm matches. Some rows mark clone size as missing; the rest say once, few, many or name a class of expanded clone.

d_gene: -
abundance: -
v_gene: TRBV11-1
j_gene: TRBJ2-5
CDR3aa: CASSLALTPETQYF
CDR3nt: TGTGCCAGCAGCTTAGCTTTGACACCGGAGACCCAGTACTTC

d_gene: -
abundance: -
v_gene: TRBV12-3/TRBV12-4
j_gene: TRBJ2-2
CDR3aa: CASSSWSAGELFF
CDR3nt: TGTGCCAGCAGTTCCTGGTCAGCCGGGGAGCTGTTTTTT

d_gene: TRBD2
abundance: -
v_gene: TRBV6-6
j_gene: TRBJ2-3
CDR3aa: CASSYSSGSRGDTQYF
CDR3nt: TGTGCCAGCAGTTACTCTAGCGGGAGCAGGGGAGATACGCAGTATTTT

d_gene: TRBD2
abundance: -
v_gene: TRBV4-2
j_gene: TRBJ2-7
CDR3aa: CASSPISGLAGGSYEQYF
CDR3nt: TGTGCCAGCAGCCCGATCTCGGGACTAGCGGGGGGCTCCTACGAGCAGTACTTC

d_gene: -
abundance: -
v_gene: TRBV12-3/TRBV12-4
j_gene: TRBJ1-2
CDR3aa: CASSSAGPYGYTF
CDR3nt: TGTGCCAGCAGTTCCGCAGGGCCCTATGGCTACACCTTC

d_gene: TRBD1
abundance: -
v_gene: TRBV18
j_gene: TRBJ2-7
CDR3aa: CASSPPGQGWSEQYF
CDR3nt: TGTGCCAGCTCACCACCGGGACAGGGGTGGTCCGAGCAGTACTTC

d_gene: -
abundance: -
v_gene: TRBV6-5
j_gene: TRBJ1-2
CDR3aa: CASSAGGVEYGYTF
CDR3nt: TGTGCCAGCAGCGCGGGCGGGGTGGAATATGGCTACACCTTC

d_gene: TRBD1
abundance: -
v_gene: TRBV27
j_gene: TRBJ2-7
CDR3aa: CASSFHRPGQGYEQYF
CDR3nt: TGTGCCAGCAGTTTCCATCGACCGGGACAGGGCTACGAGCAGTACTTC

d_gene: -
abundance: -
v_gene: TRBV25-1
j_gene: TRBJ2-3
CDR3aa: CASSGGSGDDTQYF
CDR3nt: TGTGCCAGCAGTGGAGGTAGCGGAGACGATACGCAGTATTTT

d_gene: TRBD1
abundance: -
v_gene: TRBV11-3
j_gene: TRBJ2-3
CDR3aa: CASSTHLPWTGGNPDTQYF
CDR3nt: TGTGCCAGCAGCACACACCTACCTTGGACAGGGGGCAATCCAGATACGCAGTATTTT

d_gene: -
abundance: -
v_gene: TRBV3-1/TRBV3-2
j_gene: TRBJ1-2
CDR3aa: CASSQVWAYYGYTF
CDR3nt: TGTGCCAGCAGCCAAGTTTGGGCATATTATGGCTACACCTTC

d_gene: -
abundance: -
v_gene: TRBV2
j_gene: TRBJ1-2
CDR3aa: CASSELLGFRDNGPGYTF
CDR3nt: TGTGCCAGCAGTGAGTTACTGGGCTTCCGGGACAATGGACCGGGCTACACCTTC

d_gene: -
abundance: once
v_gene: TRBV6-4
j_gene: TRBJ1-5
CDR3aa: CASKGVVQPQHF
CDR3nt: TGTGCCAGCAAAGGGGTAGTGCAGCCCCAGCATTTT

d_gene: -
abundance: -
v_gene: TRBV5-4
j_gene: TRBJ2-7
CDR3aa: CASSLDFEDEQYF
CDR3nt: TGTGCCAGCAGCTTAGACTTTGAGGACGAGCAGTACTTC

d_gene: -
abundance: -
v_gene: TRBV6-5
j_gene: TRBJ1-2
CDR3aa: CASRTVQGGYTF
CDR3nt: TGTGCCAGCAGAACGGTTCAGGGTGGCTACACCTTC

d_gene: -
abundance: -
v_gene: TRBV9
j_gene: TRBJ2-3
CDR3aa: CASSVSYSASTDTQYF
CDR3nt: TGTGCCAGCAGCGTTTCCTATAGTGCTAGCACAGATACGCAGTATTTT